This T cell receptor beta chain was documented in a study of T cell responses to AZD1222 COVID-19 vaccine. The ends were cut back, 4 bases at V and 0 bases at J, with 18 bases in the middle. The CDR3 covers 17 residues. The V gene's germline CDR1 is SNHLY and CDR2 FYNNEI. Assay: immunoSEQ multiplex PCR; the TCRdb copy retains only in-frame clones and omits some. The sample includes approximately 190,000 clones, approximately 92% of them seen just once. This receptor was taken from an adult in good health. V usage is TRBV2 and J usage is TRBJ1-2, with D tentatively TRBD1 (6 bases). The sequencing used peripheral blood, collected on day 0 of AZD1222 vaccination. The CDR3 is CASSAFRDTRANYGYTF. CDR3 bases: TGTGCCAGCAGTGCCTTCCGGGACACCCGAGCTAACTATGGCTACACCTTC.